One sample yielded the 23 T cell receptor beta chains listed below, sequenced in a study of blood T cell repertoires in COVID-19. Using immunoSEQ multiplex PCR, the repertoire was profiled, and TCRdb retains in-frame clones only, with some absent. This table has more than 300,000 clones, more than 90% appearing once. Sequencing was carried out using PBMCs or T cells enriched from blood (not recorded which). These receptor sequences come from a woman aged 30 to 39 who had recovered from COVID-19.

This chain joins TRBV12-5 and TRBJ2-1; TRBD1 matches 7 bases. Germline CDR1 reads LGHNT; CDR2 reads FRNRAP. The CDR3 consists of 15 residues. J lost 6 bases, V lost 1 base, and 6 bases had no gene match. The CDR3 bases are TGTGCTAGTGGTTTGGGACAGGGTAAGATCAATGAGCAGTTCTTC. Its translation is CASGLGQGKINEQFF.

The chain carries TRBV4-1 and TRBJ2-3; 13 bases agree with TRBD2. V lost 1 base and J lost 2; bases outside the gene matches: 9. The CDR3 loop spans 19 amino acids. Germline CDR1 and CDR2: MGHRA and YSYEKL. In DNA, the CDR3 is TGCGCCAGCAGCCAAGTCGGACTAGCGGGAGAGGACCTCACAGATACGCAGTATTTT. Translating gives CASSQVGLAGEDLTDTQYF.

The chain employs TRBV27 and TRBJ2-1; D is undetermined. The CDR3 extends over 15 amino acids. Trimming removed 5 bases from V and 1 base from J, with 12 bases in between. Looked up from germline, CDR1 is MNHEY and CDR2 is SMNVEV (reference sequence). The CDR3 is CASSRSGGSYNEQFF. The CDR3 DNA reads as TGTGCCAGCAGTCGGTCAGGTGGGTCCTACAATGAGCAGTTCTTC.

V usage is TRBV19 and J usage is TRBJ1-1, with TRBD1 matching 7 bases. From germline, CDR1 is LNHDA and CDR2 SQIVND (reference sequence). This CDR3 region has 13 residues. Unmatched junction bases numbered 10, after V lost 5 bases and J lost 10 bases. The CDR3 region is CASSSRQGRGAFF. DNA for the CDR3: TGTGCCAGTAGTTCGAGACAGGGCAGGGGAGCTTTCTTT. Together with reference TRBV19 and TRBJ1-1, the CDR3 gives the full variable domain: DGGITQSPKYLFRKEGQNVTLSCEQNLNHDAMYWYRQDPGQGLRLIYYSQIVNDFQKGDIAEGYSVSREKKESFPLTVTSAQKNPTAFYLCASSSRQGRGAFFGQGTRLTVV.

This clone was counted once. The chain employs TRBV10-3 and TRBJ2-5; 8 nucleotides align to TRBD2. Germline V lookup: CDR1 ENHRY, CDR2 SYGVKD. J gave up 1 base and V 8 bases, and 3 bases lay outside the gene matches. This CDR3 spans 13 amino acids. The chain's CDR3 is CAIGRGAQETQYF. The CDR3 DNA follows: TGTGCCATCGGGCGGGGGGCCCAAGAGACCCAGTACTTC.

The rearrangement uses TRBV2 and TRBJ2-5; the D gene is possibly TRBD2 (5 bases). CDR1 is SNHLY, CDR2 FYNNEI, per germline. V lost 5 bases and J lost 1, with 11 bases in between. The CDR3 sequence is 14 residues long. CDR3 protein: CASSRTFIQETQYF. CDR3 in DNA: TGTGCCAGCAGTCGGACTTTTATCCAAGAGACCCAGTACTTC. Based on the CDR3 plus reference TRBV2 and TRBJ2-5, the full variable domain is EPEVTQTPSHQVTQMGQEVILRCVPISNHLYFYWYRQILGQKVEFLVSFYNNEISEKSEIFDDQFSVERPDGSNFTLKIRSTKLEDSAMYFCASSRTFIQETQYFGPGTRLLVL.

V is TRBV12-3 or TRBV12-4 and J is TRBJ1-3; 7 bases line up with TRBD1. V lost 9 bases to trimming and J lost 3 bases; unmatched junction nucleotides: 2. The CDR3 runs 12 residues. The CDR3 region is CASGTVGNTIYF. CDR3 nucleotides: TGTGCCAGTGGGACAGTTGGAAACACCATATATTTT.

The rearrangement joins TRBV11-2 to TRBJ2-7, with D possibly TRBD1 on 6 matching bases. V was pared by 5 bases and J by 12 bases, with 20 bases between. From germline, CDR1 is SGHAT and CDR2 FQNNGV. This CDR3 has 13 residues. Written as DNA, the CDR3 is TGTGCCAGCAGCGCCATCCTGGACAGTCCCGTGTACTTC. Its protein product is CASSAILDSPVYF.

The rearrangement uses TRBV7-2 and TRBJ2-7; 7 bases are a match to TRBD2. The V segment lost 3 bases and the J segment 4 bases; nucleotides outside the gene matches: 12. This CDR3 spans 16 amino acids. Germline CDR1 SGHTA, CDR2 FQGNSA. This CDR3 reads CASSLSLQRGSYEQYF. In DNA form, the CDR3 reads TGTGCCAGCAGCTTGTCGTTACAGCGGGGCTCATACGAGCAGTACTTC.

The chain carries TRBV5-6 and TRBJ1-1; possibly TRBD1 for D (6 bases). The V gene's germline CDR1 is SGHDT and CDR2 YYEEEE. This CDR3 comprises 14 residues. Trimming took 1 base from V and 5 from J, leaving 12 bases between them. CDR3 nucleotide sequence: TGTGCCAGCAGCTTGAGGGTAGGGGGTACTGAAGCTTTCTTT. Translating it yields CASSLRVGGTEAFF. Using reference TRBV5-6 and TRBJ1-1 for the parts outside the CDR3, the full variable domain is DAGVTQSPTHLIKTRGQQVTLRCSPKSGHDTVSWYQQALGQGPQFIFQYYEEEERQRGNFPDRFSGHQFPNYSSELNVNALLLGDSALYLCASSLRVGGTEAFFGQGTRLTVV.

A remark on this clone: Other nucleotide sequences in the sample specify the same CDR3. The V call is TRBV2, the J call TRBJ2-2; D call uncertain. V was clipped by 5 bases and J by 5 bases, with 6 bases between them. The CDR3 sequence is 12 residues long. Germline V lookup: CDR1 SNHLY, CDR2 FYNNEI. CDR3 sequence reads: CASSRDTGELFF. For the CDR3, the DNA is TGTGCCAGCAGTCGCGATACCGGGGAGCTGTTTTTT. Full variable domain (missing parts from reference TRBV2 and TRBJ2-2): EPEVTQTPSHQVTQMGQEVILRCVPISNHLYFYWYRQILGQKVEFLVSFYNNEISEKSEIFDDQFSVERPDGSNFTLKIRSTKLEDSAMYFCASSRDTGELFFGEGSRLTVL.

The chain combines TRBV7-9 with TRBJ2-5; D is unresolved. V lost 6 bases and J 2 bases, leaving 4 bases between the germline ends. This CDR3 region has 11 residues. In germline, CDR1 is SEHNR, CDR2 FQNEAQ (reference sequence). CDR3 coding DNA: TGTGCCAGCAGACAACAAGAGACCCAGTACTTC. Translating it yields CASRQQETQYF.

This clone appeared once. The chain is built from TRBV28 and TRBJ2-7; D is unresolved. The CDR3 has 12 residues. Germline V gene data show CDR1 as MDHEN and CDR2 as SYDVKM. The ends were cut back, 8 bases at V and 0 bases at J, with 8 bases in the middle. This CDR3 is CASGESSYEQYF. CDR3 DNA sequence: TGTGCCAGCGGTGAGAGCTCCTACGAGCAGTACTTC. The full variable domain, in which reference TRBV28 and TRBJ2-7 provide the parts outside the CDR3, is DVKVTQSSRYLVKRTGEKVFLECVQDMDHENMFWYRQDPGLGLRLIYFSYDVKMKEKGDIPEGYSVSREKKERFSLILESASTNQTSMYLCASGESSYEQYFGPGTRLTVT.

The chain links TRBV18 to TRBJ1-5; weak D call: TRBD1 (6 bases). V was shortened by 1 base and J by 2 bases, with 9 bases between the two germline ends. CDR1 and CDR2 (germline): KGHSH, LQKENI. The CDR3 runs to 15 residues. The CDR3 bases are TGTGCCAGCTCACCACTCAGGGGAGGCAATCAGCCCCAGCATTTT. Translation gives CASSPLRGGNQPQHF.

The J gene is TRBJ2-1, the V gene TRBV18; tentatively, D is TRBD2 (6 bases). The CDR3 runs 15 residues. In germline, CDR1 is KGHSH, CDR2 LQKENI. Deletions cut 2 bases from V and 9 bases from J, with 17 bases between. The CDR3 nucleotides read TGTGCCAGCTCACCAGGGCTAGCGAAAGGAGGTGAGCAGTTCTTC. Its protein product is CASSPGLAKGGEQFF.

The V call is TRBV5-1, the J call TRBJ1-4; D unclear. V lost 0 bases to trimming and J lost 0 bases, with 9 bases between them. Germline loops: CDR1 SGHRS, CDR2 YFSETQ. This CDR3 region has 16 residues. CDR3 loop: CASSLAADATNEKLFF. DNA for the CDR3: TGCGCCAGCAGCTTGGCCGCGGATGCAACTAATGAAAAACTGTTTTTT. The variable domain in full, with the rest retrieved from reference TRBV5-1 and TRBJ1-4, is KAGVTQTPRYLIKTRGQQVTLSCSPISGHRSVSWYQQTPGQGLQFLFEYFSETQRNKGNFPGRFSGRQFSNSRSEMNVSTLELGDSALYLCASSLAADATNEKLFFGSGTQLSVL.

The V call is TRBV3-1 (or the pseudogene TRBV3-2), the J call TRBJ1-1; no clear D gene. Germline V lookup: CDR1 LGHDT, CDR2 YNNKEL (reference sequence). V lost 8 bases, J lost 0 bases, and 13 bases lay in between. CDR3 length equals 14 residues. This CDR3 reads CASRSTRLNTEAFF. CDR3 DNA: TGTGCCAGCCGATCGACACGGTTGAACACTGAAGCTTTCTTT.

The chain is built from TRBV19 and TRBJ1-2; no firm D call. Germline assignment: CDR1 LNHDA and CDR2 SQIVND (reference sequence). CDR3 length: 14 amino acids. With 4 bases removed from V and 2 bases from J, the gap between germline ends came to 11 bases. The CDR3 nucleotides read TGTGCCAGTAGTACGGGGTCCTTAAACTATGGCTACACCTTC. Protein sequence: CASSTGSLNYGYTF.

J is TRBJ2-7 and V is TRBV7-9; 7 bases align to TRBD1. CDR1 is SEHNR, CDR2 FQNEAQ, per germline (reference sequence). V trimming: 5 bases; J trimming: 6 bases; junction bases outside the gene matches: 16. The CDR3 runs 16 residues. CDR3 sequence: CASSPALTGILSEQYF. For the CDR3, the DNA is TGTGCCAGCAGCCCCGCCCTGACAGGGATTTTGAGCGAGCAGTACTTC.

The V call is TRBV6-5, the J call TRBJ1-5; TRBD1 might be the D (6 bases). Germline V gene lookup returns CDR1 MNHEY and CDR2 SVGAGI. This CDR3 comprises 13 residues. V lost 6 bases to trimming and J lost 6 bases, with 12 bases between them. CDR3 DNA: TGTGCCAGCAGAACAGGGTGGGGTCAGCCCCAGCATTTT. Protein product: CASRTGWGQPQHF.

V gene TRBV14 combines with J gene TRBJ2-6, with 7 bases fitting TRBD1. Germline loops: CDR1 SGHDN, CDR2 FVKESK. This CDR3 is built from 22 residues. V shed 2 bases, J shed 0 bases, and the junction held 19 bases outside the gene matches. CDR3 sequence reads: CASSQRRSRVGQVLSGANVLTF. The CDR3 nucleotides read TGTGCCAGCAGCCAACGCCGTAGTAGAGTCGGACAGGTCCTCTCTGGGGCCAACGTCCTGACTTTC.

The gene calls are TRBV27 and TRBJ2-1; 7 bases map to TRBD2. Germline CDR1 is MNHEY and CDR2 is SMNVEV (reference sequence). CDR3 length: 11 amino acids. Trimming cost V 7 bases and J 7 bases; bases outside gene matches: 1. The CDR3 here is CASTGGNEQFF. For the CDR3, the DNA is TGTGCCAGCACCGGGGGGAATGAGCAGTTCTTC.

With regard to this clone: Other DNA sequences within the sample encode an identical CDR3. The chain recombines TRBV28 with TRBJ1-4, with 8 bases that match TRBD1. The CDR3 is 14 residues long. Per the germline V gene, CDR1 is MDHEN and CDR2 is SYDVKM. With 6 bases clipped from V and 4 bases from J, the junction kept 4 bases outside the gene matches. CDR3 DNA: TGTGCCAGCAGCCAAACAGGGGGTAATGAAAAACTGTTTTTT. This sequence encodes CASSQTGGNEKLFF.